One and the same sample provided the 8 T cell receptor beta chains below, sequenced in a study of tumor and adjacent non-tumor tissue in lung cancer. Three rounds of nested PCR, following a modified ARM-PCR protocol, produced the TCRbeta library. TCRdb reprocessed the multiplex PCR reads with MiXCR, giving one entry per CDR3 protein. The data show 90,000 to 100,000 distinct CDR3 sequences, 75% to 85% seen once. No cell sorting was done before RNA was extracted from the tissue. This non-tumor lung sample came from over 3 cm beyond the tumor edge. The specimen sequenced was distant non-tumor lung tissue. Every receptor here comes from a man aged 55 to 70 with small cell lung cancer.

This clonotype was counted a few times. A junction boundary mismatches the germline segment, possibly from a read error. The chain carries TRBV5-1 and TRBJ2-5; D is possibly TRBD2 (5 bases). Germline V gene sequence: CDR1 SGHRS, CDR2 YFSETQ. This CDR3 contains 14 residues. Written as DNA, the CDR3 is TGTGCCAGCAGCTTTTCGGGCGGGCAAGAGACCCAGTGCTTC. As protein: CASSFSGGQETQCF.

As concerns this clonotype: One end of the junction fails to match germline, which may point to a read error. V and J are TRBV11-2 and TRBJ1-2, with D unclear. From germline, CDR1 is SGHAT and CDR2 FQNNGV. The CDR3 consists of 13 residues. CDR3 DNA: TGTGCCAGCAGCCGGATGGCTAACTATGGGTACACCTTC. Translation: CASSRMANYGYTF.

This chain joins TRBV12-3 or TRBV12-4 and TRBJ2-1; unclear D gene. CDR3 size: 11 residues. V was clipped by 6 bases and J by 8 bases, with 8 bases between them. CDR3 DNA sequence: TGTGCCAGCAGCTGGTATGATGAGCAGTTCTTC. It yields the protein CASSWYDEQFF.

V gene TRBV5-6 combines with J gene TRBJ2-2, with TRBD2 as a possible D gene (6 bases). Trimming left V 6 bases short and J 6 bases short, with 18 bases between. Per germline, CDR1 SGHDT and CDR2 YYEEEE. The CDR3 contains 15 residues. The CDR3 DNA is TGTGCCAGCATGGCGGGACCCTCCTATCCCGGGGAGCTGTTTTTT. Translation: CASMAGPSYPGELFF. Looking up the rest from reference TRBV5-6 and TRBJ2-2 gives the full variable domain: DAGVTQSPTHLIKTRGQQVTLRCSPKSGHDTVSWYQQALGQGPQFIFQYYEEEERQRGNFPDRFSGHQFPNYSSELNVNALLLGDSALYLCASMAGPSYPGELFFGEGSRLTVL.

For this clonotype: One base away lies a much larger clone, so this may be a sequencing read error. The chain employs TRBV5-1 and TRBJ2-3; the D is unclear. The V gene lost 6 bases and the J gene lost 2 bases, with 13 bases spanning the gap. Germline V gene data show CDR1 as SGHRS and CDR2 as YFSETQ. The CDR3 is 14 amino acids. The CDR3 loop is CASTNDGYTDTQYF. Written as DNA, the CDR3 is TGCGCCAGCACCAATGACGGCTACACAGATACGCAGTATTTT.

On this clonotype itself: A much larger clone lies one base from this, so it may be a read error. J is TRBJ2-1 and V is TRBV28; 8 bases agree with TRBD2. The V gene's germline CDR1 is MDHEN and CDR2 SYDVKM. This CDR3 is 16 amino acids long. CDR3 sequence reads: CASSPDTSGLYNEQLF. The CDR3 DNA is TGTGCCAGCAGTCCGGATACTAGCGGATTATACAATGAGCAGTTATTC.

This rearrangement joins TRBV6-1 to TRBJ2-7; D possibly corresponds to TRBD1 (6 bases). The V gene lost 11 bases and the J gene lost 3 bases, with 17 bases spanning the gap. The germline CDR1 and CDR2 sequences are MNHNS and SASEGT. The CDR3 is 13 amino acids. Here the CDR3 DNA reads TGTGCCTGTATTGCCGGACAGCTCTACGAGCAGTACTTC. Protein product: CACIAGQLYEQYF.

With regard to this clonotype: The missing conserved phenylalanine or tryptophan at the end of this CDR3 makes a read error likely. The chain links TRBV29-1 to TRBJ2-1, with TRBD2 matching 7 bases. CDR3 length equals 15 residues. V was clipped by 7 bases and J by 13 bases; unmatched bases: 22. Germline CDR1 and CDR2: SQVTM and ANQGSEA. The CDR3 loop is CSGAPLRGYYSEQFL. The CDR3 nucleotides read TGCAGCGGAGCCCCGTTGCGGGGGTATTACAGTGAACAGTTCCTC.